This TCR beta chain appears in the sequencing data of a study of T-cell reconstitution after alpha-beta-depleted transplantation in children. Points from the study as a whole: From newly produced T cells came most of the T-cell counts and diversity one year after transplant. As was reported, about two months after transplant, alpha-beta T cells came from several hundred expanded graft clones. Surviving thymic progenitors and recipient T cells were the source of high TCRbeta diversity at day 60 in some patients.

Unique molecular identifiers were incorporated into the prepared TCRbeta library. Via MiXCR, TCRdb re-called the PCR reads, giving one row per CDR3 protein. The repertoire holds 280,000 or so distinct CDR3 sequences, about 9.9% seen once, with 20% to 30% in the top ten. This clonotype appeared many times. Its target is not known. Source: peripheral blood, taken 180 days after TCRalphabeta/CD19-depleted stem cell transplant. This TCR derives from a male patient between 2 and 15 years old who had a stem cell transplant for chronic granulomatous disease, so the T cells may come from the graft donor.

The CDR3 here is CASSAAGTGDEQYF. DNA for the CDR3: TGTGCCAGTAGTGCTGCCGGGACAGGGGATGAGCAGTACTTC. The chain has TRBV19 and TRBJ2-7; 10 bases align to TRBD1. CDR3 size: 14 residues. V was clipped by 5 bases and J by 7 bases; unmatched bases: 8. CDR1 LNHDA and CDR2 SQIVND come from the germline V gene (reference sequence).